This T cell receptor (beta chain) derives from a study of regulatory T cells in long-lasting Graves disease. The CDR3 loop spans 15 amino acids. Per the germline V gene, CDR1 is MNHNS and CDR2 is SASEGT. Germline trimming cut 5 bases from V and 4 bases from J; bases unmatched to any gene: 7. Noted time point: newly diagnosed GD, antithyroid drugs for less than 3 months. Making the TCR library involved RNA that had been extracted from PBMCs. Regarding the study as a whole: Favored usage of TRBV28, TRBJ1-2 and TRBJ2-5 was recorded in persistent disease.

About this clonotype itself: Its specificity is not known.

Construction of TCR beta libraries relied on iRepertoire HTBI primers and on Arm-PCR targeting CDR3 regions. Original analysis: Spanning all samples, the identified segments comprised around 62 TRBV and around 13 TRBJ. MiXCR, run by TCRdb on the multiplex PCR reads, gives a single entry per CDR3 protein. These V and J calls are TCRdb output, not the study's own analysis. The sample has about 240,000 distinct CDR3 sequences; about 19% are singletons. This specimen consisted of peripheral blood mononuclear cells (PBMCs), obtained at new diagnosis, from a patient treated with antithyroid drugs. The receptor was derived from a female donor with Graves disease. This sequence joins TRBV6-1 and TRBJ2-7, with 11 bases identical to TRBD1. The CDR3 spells CASSTEDRGLYEQYF. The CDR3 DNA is TGTGCCAGCAGTACCGAGGACAGGGGGCTATACGAGCAGTACTTC.